This T cell receptor beta chain was recovered during a study of blood T cell repertoires in COVID-19. Overall study: PBMCs, B-cell-depleted T cells, or T cells provided the cDNA or gDNA that made up the material.

The ends were cut back, 2 bases at V and 4 bases at J, with 12 bases in the middle. The CDR3 is 15 residues long. CDR1 is MGHDK and CDR2 is SYGVNS in the germline V gene. TCRdb keeps only in-frame clones here, not all; method: immunoSEQ multiplex PCR. The data hold over 200,000 clones, with 88% observed a single time. The V call is TRBV25-1, the J call TRBJ1-3; D perhaps matches TRBD1 (5 bases). The receptor's source is a woman in her twenties or thirties with acute or convalescent COVID-19. Sequenced input: peripheral blood. CDR3 sequence (DNA): TGTGCCAGCAGTGAACTGGGGCCAGGCGGAAACACCATATATTTT. Protein: CASSELGPGGNTIYF. The full variable domain, with the rest looked up from reference TRBV25-1 and TRBJ1-3, is EADIYQTPRYLVIGTGKKITLECSQTMGHDKMYWYQQDPGMELHLIHYSYGVNSTEKGDLSSESTVSRIRTEHFPLTLESARPSHTSQYLCASSELGPGGNTIYFGEGSWLTVV.